The 18 T cell receptor beta chains below come from one sample, sequenced in a study of blood T cell repertoires in COVID-19. TCRdb's table, derived via immunoSEQ multiplex PCR, lists solely in-frame clones and lacks some. The table includes 70,000 to 90,000 clones, about 79% detected once. Material for sequencing was peripheral blood. The receptor source for this set is a human donor in a cohort sampled during active COVID-19.

The J gene is TRBJ2-7, the V gene TRBV5-6, with 7 bases aligning to TRBD1. Germline CDR1 reads SGHDT; CDR2 reads YYEEEE. There are 14 residues in the CDR3. V shed 0 bases, J shed 3 bases, and the junction held 3 bases outside the gene matches. The CDR3, as DNA: TGTGCCAGCAGCTTGGGACAGGGAATCTACGAGCAGTACTTC. Translating gives CASSLGQGIYEQYF. Using reference TRBV5-6 and TRBJ2-7 for the parts outside the CDR3, the full variable domain is DAGVTQSPTHLIKTRGQQVTLRCSPKSGHDTVSWYQQALGQGPQFIFQYYEEEERQRGNFPDRFSGHQFPNYSSELNVNALLLGDSALYLCASSLGQGIYEQYFGPGTRLTVT.

V gene TRBV6-4 combines with J gene TRBJ1-1; no firm D call. The CDR3 is made up of 17 amino acids. CDR1 is MRHNA and CDR2 is SNTAGT in the germline V gene. V was trimmed by 5 bases and J by 4 bases, leaving 23 bases between them. CDR3 DNA: TGTGCCAGCAGTCCCTCACAGCTTAGAGCCGACCTCACTGAAGCTTTCTTT. Its translation is CASSPSQLRADLTEAFF.

The rearrangement uses TRBV6-5 and TRBJ2-3; 9 nucleotides line up with TRBD2. The V and J ends lost 4 bases and 1 base, in that order; junction bases with no gene match: 3. This CDR3 has 15 amino acids. Germline CDR1 MNHEY, CDR2 SVGAGI. The CDR3 sequence: CASSSIAGGTDTQYF. For the CDR3, the DNA is TGTGCCAGCAGTTCCATAGCGGGAGGCACAGATACGCAGTATTTT.

This clone was found once. This chain connects TRBV19 to TRBJ1-5, with TRBD1 as a possible D gene (5 bases). The CDR3 covers 16 residues. Trimming took off 7 bases at V and 1 base at J, with 17 bases between the two ends. Per the germline V gene, CDR1 is LNHDA and CDR2 is SQIVND (reference sequence). In DNA, the CDR3 is TGTGCCAGTACTGAGGTATGGGGGGGGAGCAATCAGCCCCAGCATTTT. Translation: CASTEVWGGSNQPQHF.

This chain links TRBV24-1 with TRBJ1-2; D not resolved. The V end was cut by 1 base, the J end by 4 bases, with 3 bases between. Looked up from germline, CDR1 is KGHDR and CDR2 is SFDVKD. The CDR3 sequence is 12 residues long. The CDR3 coding sequence is TGTGCCACCAGTGATTTTAGCTATGGCTACACCTTC. Amino acids: CATSDFSYGYTF.

The chain uses TRBV28 and TRBJ1-2, with TRBD1 matching over 8 bases. This CDR3 has 16 residues. Germline values: CDR1 MDHEN, CDR2 SYDVKM. Trimming removed 4 bases from V and 8 bases from J; junction bases left unmatched: 15. This CDR3 reads CASSSGQGVSLGGYTF. The CDR3 nucleotides read TGTGCCAGCAGTTCTGGACAGGGTGTCAGTCTCGGGGGCTACACCTTC.

V usage is TRBV24-1 and J usage is TRBJ1-5; D is ambiguous. The CDR3 totals 13 residues. Germline values: CDR1 KGHDR, CDR2 SFDVKD. V lost 6 bases and J lost 1, with 6 bases in between. This CDR3 reads CATSQWSNQPQHF. In nucleotides, the CDR3 is TGTGCCACCAGTCAGTGGAGCAATCAGCCCCAGCATTTT.

The chain links TRBV30 to TRBJ1-1, with a tentative D call TRBD1 (5 bases). CDR1 and CDR2 from the germline V gene are GTSNPN and SVGIG (reference sequence). CDR3 length: 15 amino acids. Trimming took off 4 bases at V and 0 bases at J, with 15 bases between the two ends. DNA for the CDR3: TGTGCCTGGACCCTCCTTGGGGGGATGAACACTGAAGCTTTCTTT. Residues: CAWTLLGGMNTEAFF.

This sequence joins TRBV9 and TRBJ2-3; D is undetermined. The germline CDR1 and CDR2 sequences are SGDLS and YYNGEE. V lost 0 bases and J lost 0, with 11 bases in between. The CDR3 is made up of 16 amino acids. The CDR3 sequence is CASSVVVFPSTDTQYF. CDR3 nucleotides: TGTGCCAGCAGCGTAGTTGTCTTCCCTAGCACAGATACGCAGTATTTT.

Here the CDR3 DNA reads TGCAGCGTTGGTCCAGGGGAGCATGGCTACACCTTC. It is translated as CSVGPGEHGYTF. This sequence joins TRBV29-1 and TRBJ1-2; the D gene is possibly TRBD1 (6 bases). CDR3 length equals 12 residues. V lost 4 bases and J lost 6, with 12 bases in between. The germline CDR1 and CDR2 sequences are SQVTM and ANQGSEA.

The rearrangement joins TRBV5-1 to TRBJ1-6, with D possibly TRBD1 on 6 matching bases. The germline V and J ends were trimmed by 3 bases and 7 bases, with 11 bases remaining between them. This CDR3 is 14 amino acids long. Germline CDR1 SGHRS, CDR2 YFSETQ. The CDR3 loop is CASSSYRANSPLHF. CDR3 bases: TGCGCCAGCAGCTCCTACAGGGCGAATTCACCCCTCCACTTT.

This rearrangement joins TRBV6-2 or TRBV6-3 to TRBJ2-1; the match to TRBD2 covers 8 bases. V shed 5 bases, J shed 0 bases, and the junction held 3 bases outside the gene matches. The V gene's germline CDR1 is MNHEY and CDR2 SVGEGT. CDR3 length equals 15 residues. CDR3 coding DNA: TGTGCCAGCAGTACCGGGACTAGCTCCTACAATGAGCAGTTCTTC. It specifies CASSTGTSSYNEQFF.

The count of this clone is one. V usage is TRBV6-5 and J usage is TRBJ1-3; D is possibly TRBD1 (5 bases). CDR3 length equals 15 residues. V lost 6 bases to trimming and J lost 2 bases, with 14 bases between them. Germline lookup yields CDR1 MNHEY and CDR2 SVGAGI. The DNA of the CDR3 is TGTGCCAGCAGAGTGGGGCAGGTGACTGGAAACACCATATATTTT. Its translation: CASRVGQVTGNTIYF.

The chain has TRBV18 and TRBJ2-7, with TRBD2 matching over 9 bases. CDR1 KGHSH and CDR2 LQKENI come from the germline V gene. The CDR3 is made up of 17 amino acids. Trimming removed 0 bases from V and 0 bases from J; junction bases left unmatched: 6. Here the CDR3 reads CASSPPSRGGSSYEQYF. As DNA, the CDR3 is TGTGCCAGCTCACCACCGTCGCGGGGGGGGAGCTCCTACGAGCAGTACTTC.

This clone was counted only a few times. The rearrangement uses TRBV24-1 and TRBJ2-3; the D gene is possibly TRBD1 (7 bases). Germline values: CDR1 KGHDR, CDR2 SFDVKD. V was clipped by 1 base and J by 2 bases, with 12 bases between them. The CDR3 has 16 residues. CDR3 in amino acids: CATSDFGRGDTDTQYF. DNA of the CDR3: TGTGCCACCAGTGATTTTGGCAGGGGGGACACAGATACGCAGTATTTT.

This clone was found once. The chain joins TRBV5-4 to TRBJ1-4, with D possibly being TRBD1 (5 bases). The germline CDR1 and CDR2 sequences are SGHNT and YYREEE (reference sequence). Trimming cost V 4 bases and J 8 bases, with 18 bases left between them. The CDR3 has 15 amino acids. The CDR3, as DNA: TGTGCCAGCAGCCCGGGGGTGGGCGCTGGGGAAAAACTGTTTTTT. Its translation is CASSPGVGAGEKLFF.

The rearrangement joins TRBV24-1 to TRBJ2-5, with D perhaps TRBD1 (6 bases). Trimming took off 6 bases at V and 5 bases at J, with 15 bases between the two ends. Germline loops: CDR1 KGHDR, CDR2 SFDVKD. This CDR3 is 14 amino acids long. This chain's CDR3 is CATSHPGAGETQYF. The CDR3 DNA reads TGTGCCACCAGTCATCCAGGGGCTGGGGAGACCCAGTACTTC.

V is TRBV9 and J is TRBJ2-1, with 11 bases that match TRBD2. The CDR3 covers 17 residues. CDR1 is SGDLS, CDR2 YYNGEE, per germline. The V gene end was trimmed by 1 base and the J gene end by 16 bases; junction bases not matched to a gene: 19. Here the CDR3 reads CASSVQAGSTSGITKFF. The CDR3 DNA sequence: TGTGCCAGCAGCGTACAGGCCGGATCGACTAGCGGGATCACCAAATTCTTC.